This record concerns one T cell receptor (beta chain) sequence. These data come from a study of blood T cell repertoires in COVID-19. About the study: Sites across the United States, Italy and Spain contributed samples from acute and convalescent COVID-19.

In the authors' methods: Amplification with reference gene primers provided the estimates of nucleated cell counts. The data were produced by immunoSEQ multiplex PCR, yet TCRdb's version contains in-frame clones alone and is incomplete. V, J and clone size are taken as reported in that table, and D and trimming were inferred from the DNA itself. The sample holds 200,000 or so clones, around 77% seen once. The CDR3 runs 15 residues. V lost 7 bases and J lost 4; bases outside the gene matches: 7. Per the germline V gene, CDR1 is LGHDT and CDR2 is YNNKEL (reference sequence). The receptor comes from a man in his sixties with active or convalescent COVID-19. The gene calls are TRBV3-1 (or the pseudogene TRBV3-2) and TRBJ2-1; 10 bases align to TRBD2. The material sequenced was peripheral blood. For the CDR3, the DNA is TGTGCCAGCACCCGAGGAGCGGGAGGGTACAATGAGCAGTTCTTC. Translated: CASTRGAGGYNEQFF.